One sample yielded the 31 T cell receptor beta chains listed below, sequenced in a study of T cells in Graves' hyperthyroidism and ophthalmopathy. Using RNA transcripts as the source, TCR beta CDR3 regions were amplified. The study used the HTBI primer set for a first-round RT-PCR of the TCR CDR3. TCRdb analysed the multiplex PCR reads with MiXCR anew, one entry per CDR3 protein. The sample has a few hundred thousand distinct CDR3 sequences; around 16% are singletons. Sequencing was performed on blood. The receptors here all came from a woman in her 30s with Graves' hyperthyroidism.

V gene TRBV20-1 combines with J gene TRBJ2-2, with 8 bases aligning to TRBD1. The CDR3 length is 16 residues. V gave up 4 bases and J gave up 2 bases; unmatched junction bases: 9. Germline V CDR1 and CDR2: DFQATT, SNEGSKA (reference sequence). This CDR3 reads CSAINTGTGNTGELFF. The CDR3 bases are TGCAGTGCTATTAATACCGGGACAGGCAACACCGGGGAGCTGTTTTTT.

The chain is built from TRBV7-9 and TRBJ2-1, with D possibly called TRBD1 or TRBD2 (5 bases each). CDR1 and CDR2 from the germline V gene are SEHNR and FQNEAQ (reference sequence). The V end was cut by 5 bases, the J end by 0 bases, with 20 bases between. The CDR3 spans 18 residues. The CDR3 is CASSDAHDGGSSYNEQFF. CDR3 nucleotides: TGTGCCAGCAGCGACGCTCATGATGGGGGTAGCTCCTACAATGAGCAGTTCTTC.

Many counts were recorded for this clonotype. This chain connects TRBV7-2 to TRBJ2-7, with 13 bases matching TRBD2. The germline V gene encodes CDR1 SGHTA and CDR2 FQGNSA. The CDR3 is made up of 16 amino acids. The junction had 1 base not matched to a gene; V was cut back by 0 bases and J by 2 bases. The chain's CDR3 is CASSLAGTSGTYEQYF. Written as DNA, the CDR3 is TGTGCCAGCAGCTTAGCTGGGACTAGCGGGACCTACGAGCAGTACTTC.

This clonotype was recorded many times. The chain uses TRBV11-3 and TRBJ2-7; 9 bases line up with TRBD2. V lost 1 base, J lost 5 bases, and 12 bases stayed unmatched. Per the germline V gene, CDR1 is SGHNT and CDR2 is YENEEA. CDR3 length: 17 residues. The CDR3 region is CASSLAEPGTSLDEQYF. The CDR3 nucleotides are TGTGCCAGCAGCTTAGCGGAGCCCGGGACTAGCCTCGACGAGCAGTACTTC.

The chain couples TRBV27 to TRBJ1-1; D is perhaps TRBD1 (6 bases). The CDR3 covers 14 residues. Per germline, CDR1 MNHEY and CDR2 SMNVEV (reference sequence). V was cut by 3 bases and J by 12 bases, with 20 bases left in between. The CDR3 protein is CASSLSRDTYVSFF. The CDR3 DNA is TGTGCCAGCAGTTTGTCGCGGGACACATATGTTTCTTTCTTT.

This clonotype was detected many times. V usage is TRBV2 and J usage is TRBJ1-1; 8 bases match TRBD1. V dropped 6 bases and J dropped 8; count of bases not matched to a gene: 11. The V gene's germline CDR1 is SNHLY and CDR2 FYNNEI. The CDR3 has 14 amino acids. The CDR3 DNA reads as TGTGCCAGCAGGAGGCCCGGGACAGGTTCCGAAGCTTTCTTT. The encoded protein is CASRRPGTGSEAFF.

CDR3 sequence reads: CASSQDFRTNEQFF. Written as DNA, the CDR3 is TGTGCCAGCAGCCAAGATTTTCGGACCAATGAGCAGTTCTTC. The V gene is TRBV7-2, the J gene TRBJ2-1; D is uncertain. Germline V gene data show CDR1 as SGHTA and CDR2 as FQGNSA. Trimming removed 5 bases at V and 6 bases at J, with 14 bases between. The CDR3 contains 14 residues.

This clonotype appeared a few times. The chain joins TRBV12-3 or TRBV12-4 to TRBJ2-7, with TRBD1 identical over 7 bases. The CDR3 spans 12 residues. The J segment lost 6 bases and the V segment lost 3 bases, leaving 2 bases of the junction unmatched. The DNA of the CDR3 is TGTGCCAGCAGTTTGACAGGGTCCGAGCAGTACTTC. Translating gives CASSLTGSEQYF.

The CDR3 is CASSQDLRNLDTIYF. In DNA form, the CDR3 reads TGCGCCAGCAGCCAAGATCTGCGGAATCTGGACACCATATATTTT. The chain links TRBV4-1 to TRBJ1-3; D uncertain. Germline V lookup: CDR1 MGHRA, CDR2 YSYEKL. V lost 0 bases to trimming and J lost 8 bases, with 14 bases between them. There are 15 residues in the CDR3.

V usage is TRBV30 and J usage is TRBJ1-5, with D hard to call. The CDR3 consists of 18 residues. CDR1 GTSNPN and CDR2 SVGIG come from the germline V gene (reference sequence). Trimming stripped 2 bases from V and 1 base from J, with 21 bases between. CDR3 sequence: CAWSSPHASGGSNQPQHF. In DNA, the CDR3 is TGTGCCTGGAGTTCCCCCCACGCGTCGGGCGGCAGCAATCAGCCCCAGCATTTT.

The chain carries TRBV24-1 and TRBJ2-1; TRBD2 matches at 11 bases. The CDR3 length is 13 residues. Germline CDR1 is KGHDR and CDR2 is SFDVKD. The V gene end was trimmed by 9 bases and the J gene end by 7 bases; junction bases not matched to a gene: 4. DNA for the CDR3: TGTGCCACCGGGCTAGCGGGAGGAAATGAGCAGTTCTTC. Translated, it gives CATGLAGGNEQFF.

The chain is built from TRBV6-2 or TRBV6-3 and TRBJ2-4; 7 bases line up with TRBD2. V was pared by 1 base and J by 0 bases, with 18 bases of the junction left unmatched. CDR1 is MNHEY and CDR2 is SVGEGT in the germline V gene. This CDR3 region has 21 residues. CDR3 nucleotides: TGTGCCAGCAGTTACTTTGGCCTTTGGCTAGCGGATACCGTAGCCAAAAACATTCAGTACTTC. Amino acid sequence: CASSYFGLWLADTVAKNIQYF.

There are many counts of this clonotype. The chain links TRBV18 to TRBJ2-1, with 7 positions matching TRBD2. The CDR3 contains 14 residues. V gave up 3 bases and J gave up 10 bases; unmatched junction bases: 9. CDR1 KGHSH and CDR2 LQKENI come from the germline V gene. The CDR3 sequence is CASSPRAGEAEQFF. The CDR3 DNA reads TGTGCCAGCTCACCGAGGGCGGGAGAGGCCGAGCAGTTCTTC.

In this sample, this clonotype turned up many times. This sequence joins TRBV20-1 and TRBJ2-7; 9 nucleotides line up with TRBD2. Losses at the gene ends were 6 bases for V and 1 base for J; bases not matched to a gene: 4. CDR1 and CDR2 from the germline V gene are DFQATT and SNEGSKA (reference sequence). The CDR3 totals 13 residues. CDR3 residues: CSATSGGSYEQYF. In DNA form, the CDR3 reads TGCAGTGCGACTAGCGGTGGGTCCTACGAGCAGTACTTC.

The chain has TRBV6-5 and TRBJ2-3; either TRBD1 or TRBD2 may fit D (5 bases each). Germline-derived CDR1 and CDR2 are MNHEY and SVGAGI. This CDR3 contains 15 residues. V gave up 3 bases and J gave up 1 base, with 11 bases separating them. CDR3 loop: CASSYRGDGTDTQYF. In nucleotides, the CDR3 is TGTGCCAGCAGTTATAGGGGAGATGGCACAGATACGCAGTATTTT.

This chain connects TRBV24-1 to TRBJ1-5; 9 nucleotides align to TRBD1. This CDR3 is built from 17 residues. Germline-derived CDR1 and CDR2 are KGHDR and SFDVKD. V lost 3 bases to trimming and J lost 4 bases; unmatched junction nucleotides: 9. In nucleotides, the CDR3 is TGTGCCACCAGTGATCTGGATGGGACAGGGTATAATCAGCCCCAGCATTTT. It encodes CATSDLDGTGYNQPQHF.

The table lists this clonotype with a few counts. This clone may be a read error of a much larger clone one base away. The J gene is TRBJ2-1, the V gene TRBV5-1; no firm D call. CDR3 size: 12 residues. Trimming left V 0 bases short and J 6 bases short, with 4 bases between. Germline V gene lookup returns CDR1 SGHRS and CDR2 YFSETQ. The CDR3 DNA follows: TGCGCCAGCAGCTTGGACTTCAATGAGCAGTTCTTC. It is translated as CASSLDFNEQFF.

With regard to this clonotype: A much larger clone sits a single nucleotide away, making a read error possible. The CDR3 DNA follows: TGTGCCAGCAGCCCAGTCGGGGGCTTGAACACTGAAGCTTTCTTT. It translates to CASSPVGGLNTEAFF. This sequence joins TRBV14 and TRBJ1-1; D possibly corresponds to TRBD1 (6 bases). Trimming stripped 4 bases from V and 0 bases from J, with 12 bases between. CDR3 length equals 15 residues. Germline V lookup: CDR1 SGHDN, CDR2 FVKESK.

Only a few counts were recorded for this clonotype. The chain couples TRBV5-1 to TRBJ1-5, with D unresolved. Germline loops: CDR1 SGHRS, CDR2 YFSETQ. Trimming removed 5 bases from V and 9 bases from J, with 30 bases in between. This CDR3 comprises 18 residues. CDR3 loop: CASSLTIGRTGSIWPQHF. CDR3 nucleotides: TGCGCCAGCAGTCTGACAATCGGAAGGACGGGCTCCATTTGGCCCCAGCATTTT.

J is TRBJ2-1 and V is TRBV5-4, with 10 bases aligning to TRBD2. Germline V CDR1 and CDR2: SGHNT, YYREEE (reference sequence). V was clipped by 2 bases and J by 10 bases; unmatched bases: 3. The CDR3 runs 13 residues. The CDR3 loop reads CASSFSTSGEQFF. The CDR3 region has the DNA TGTGCCAGCAGCTTTTCGACTAGCGGGGAGCAGTTCTTC.

In this sample, this clonotype turned up many times. The chain is built from TRBV28 and TRBJ1-2; maybe TRBD1 (5 bases). V was pared by 2 bases and J by 3 bases, with 10 bases between. The CDR3 contains 14 residues. Germline CDR1 and CDR2: MDHEN and SYDVKM. CDR3 region: CASSLGRDHYGYTF. The CDR3 nucleotides are TGTGCCAGCAGTTTAGGCAGGGACCACTATGGCTACACCTTC.

J is TRBJ2-7 and V is TRBV7-6, with 11 bases identical to TRBD2. J was trimmed by 5 bases and V by 5 bases; bases with no gene match: 11. Germline V gene lookup returns CDR1 SGHVS and CDR2 FNYEAQ. The CDR3 runs to 16 residues. The CDR3 nucleotides read TGTGCCAGCAGCGTGACTAGCGGGGATTCTTTTAACGAGCAGTACTTC. Translating it yields CASSVTSGDSFNEQYF.

This clonotype was detected many times. J is TRBJ2-1 and V is TRBV20-1; TRBD2 might be the D (5 bases). The germline gives CDR1 DFQATT, CDR2 SNEGSKA (reference sequence). CDR3 length: 14 residues. V was pared by 2 bases and J by 2 bases, with 10 bases between. For the CDR3, the DNA is TGCAGTGCTAGACCTAGCTATGCCTACAATGAGCAGTTCTTC. This codes for CSARPSYAYNEQFF.

The J gene is TRBJ1-5, the V gene TRBV19, with D maybe TRBD1 (6 bases). There are 15 residues in the CDR3. V lost 6 bases and J lost 9, with 21 bases in between. Germline V gene sequence: CDR1 LNHDA, CDR2 SQIVND (reference sequence). This chain's CDR3 is CASRRGQGGIRPQHF. The DNA of the CDR3 is TGTGCCAGTAGGCGGGGGCAGGGTGGCATCCGGCCCCAGCATTTT.

This clonotype has only a few counts. The chain links TRBV7-9 to TRBJ1-4; TRBD1 matches 7 bases. The CDR3 length is 15 residues. Trimming removed 5 bases from V and 8 bases from J; junction bases left unmatched: 11. Germline CDR1 SEHNR, CDR2 FQNEAQ (reference sequence). CDR3 nucleotides: TGTGCCAGCAGCGTAGGACAGGAATTAGGAGAAAAACTGTTTTTT. Translated, it gives CASSVGQELGEKLFF.

The sample holds a few counts of this clonotype. The V gene is TRBV7-9, the J gene TRBJ2-2; 10 nucleotides agree with TRBD2. V was clipped by 3 bases and J by 5 bases; unmatched bases: 6. Per the germline V gene, CDR1 is SEHNR and CDR2 is FQNEAQ (reference sequence). The CDR3 runs 16 residues. CDR3 coding DNA: TGTGCCAGCAGCTTCCCTAGCGGGAGTCGTACCGGGGAGCTGTTTTTT. Its translation: CASSFPSGSRTGELFF.

V is TRBV12-3 or TRBV12-4 and J is TRBJ2-7; 10 bases are shared with TRBD2. The ends lost 10 bases at V and 5 bases at J; junction bases unmatched: 11. The CDR3 loop spans 14 amino acids. CDR3 sequence (DNA): TGTGCCACCTCCCTAGCGGGAGAATTAGACGAGCAGTACTTC. Amino acids: CATSLAGELDEQYF.

This clonotype was detected many times. This sequence joins TRBV7-9 and TRBJ1-5; weak D call: TRBD1 (5 bases). This CDR3 is built from 17 residues. The V end was cut by 4 bases, the J end by 3 bases, with 19 bases between. The germline V gene has CDR1 SEHNR and CDR2 FQNEAQ (reference sequence). This CDR3 is CASSSGSGGGYNQPQHF. The CDR3 region has the DNA TGTGCCAGCAGCTCCGGCAGTGGGGGGGGATACAATCAGCCCCAGCATTTT. The complete variable domain, with remaining parts taken from reference TRBV7-9 and TRBJ1-5, reads DTGVSQNPRHKITKRGQNVTFRCDPISEHNRLYWYRQTLGQGPEFLTYFQNEAQLEKSRLLSDRFSAERPKGSFSTLEIQRTEQGDSAMYLCASSSGSGGGYNQPQHFGDGTRLSIL.

Points on this clonotype: A much larger clone differs by one base, so this may be a read error. The chain combines TRBV11-2 with TRBJ1-2; tentative D call: TRBD1 (6 bases). Germline-derived CDR1 and CDR2 are SGHAT and FQNNGV. Trimming pared 8 bases from V and 7 bases from J, leaving 26 bases between. CDR3 size: 16 residues. The CDR3 is CASGPRGRGGWLGYTF. CDR3 DNA sequence: TGTGCCAGCGGCCCACGGGGGCGGGGTGGTTGGCTTGGCTACACCTTC. The complete variable domain, with remaining parts taken from reference TRBV11-2 and TRBJ1-2, reads EAGVAQSPRYKIIEKRQSVAFWCNPISGHATLYWYQQILGQGPKLLIQFQNNGVVDDSQLPKDRFSAERLKGVDSTLKIQPAKLEDSAVYLCASGPRGRGGWLGYTFGSGTRLTVV.

This clonotype was recorded at least ten times. The gene calls are TRBV29-1 and TRBJ1-4, with D perhaps TRBD1 (6 bases). CDR1 is SQVTM and CDR2 is ANQGSEA in the germline V gene. The ends were cut back, 6 bases at V and 4 bases at J, with 15 bases in the middle. This CDR3 spans 14 amino acids. Written as DNA, the CDR3 is TGCAGCGTCCGGGAAAACAGGGTTAATGAAAAACTGTTTTTT. Translation gives CSVRENRVNEKLFF. The full variable domain, in which reference TRBV29-1 and TRBJ1-4 provide the parts outside the CDR3, is SAVISQKPSRDICQRGTSLTIQCQVDSQVTMMFWYRQQPGQSLTLIATANQGSEATYESGFVIDKFPISRPNLTFSTLTVSNMSPEDSSIYLCSVRENRVNEKLFFGSGTQLSVL.

On this clonotype itself: Being one base from a much bigger clone, this may be a read error. The J gene is TRBJ2-2, the V gene TRBV30; D uncertain. The V gene lost 2 bases and the J gene lost 6 bases, with 4 bases spanning the gap. The CDR3 length is 11 residues. Germline V gene lookup returns CDR1 GTSNPN and CDR2 SVGIG (reference sequence). This CDR3 reads CAWSRPGELFF. CDR3 DNA: TGTGCCTGGAGTCGTCCCGGGGAGCTGTTTTTT.